One and the same sample provided the 20 T cell receptor beta chains below, sequenced in a study of T cell responses to AZD1222 COVID-19 vaccine. The method was immunoSEQ multiplex PCR; TCRdb's version includes in-frame clones alone and lacks a portion of them. The sample has approximately 71,000 clones; 60% to 85% are singletons. The source material was peripheral blood, sampled on day 0 of AZD1222 vaccination. The receptors originated from an adult in good health.

This clone was observed a handful of times. This rearrangement joins TRBV11-3 to TRBJ1-6, with D unresolved. Trimming took off 2 bases at V and 7 bases at J, with 6 bases between the two ends. The CDR3 sequence is 13 residues long. Germline CDR1 is SGHNT and CDR2 is YENEEA. CDR3: CASSLFANSPLHF. CDR3 in DNA: TGTGCCAGCAGCTTATTCGCCAATTCACCCCTCCACTTT.

This chain connects TRBV9 to TRBJ2-1, with D perhaps TRBD2 (5 bases). The CDR3 length is 14 residues. From germline, CDR1 is SGDLS and CDR2 YYNGEE. The V and J ends lost 2 bases and 11 bases respectively, with 17 bases between them. In DNA form, the CDR3 reads TGTGCCAGCAGCGTTGCCCCTAGCCAAGAACAGCAGTTCTTC. Translated, it gives CASSVAPSQEQQFF.

J is TRBJ2-7 and V is TRBV7-2, with TRBD2 matching 9 bases. Germline V gives CDR1 SGHTA, CDR2 FQGNSA. This CDR3 has 15 residues. The V segment lost 4 bases and the J segment 3 bases; nucleotides outside the gene matches: 7. CDR3 amino acids: CASSSPAGGLYEQYF. The CDR3 DNA is TGTGCCAGCAGCTCTCCCGCGGGGGGGCTCTACGAGCAGTACTTC.

The chain employs TRBV5-1 and TRBJ1-1, with 10 positions matching TRBD1. Germline trimming cut 0 bases from V and 0 bases from J; bases unmatched to any gene: 8. Germline CDR1 SGHRS, CDR2 YFSETQ. The CDR3 has 18 amino acids. DNA for the CDR3: TGCGCCAGCAGCTTGGCGGGACAGGGGCTCCTCATGAACACTGAAGCTTTCTTT. This codes for CASSLAGQGLLMNTEAFF.

The V call is TRBV3-1 (or the pseudogene TRBV3-2), the J call TRBJ1-2; possible D gene TRBD1, 5 bases. Germline V CDR1 and CDR2: LGHDT, YNNKEL (reference sequence). V shed 4 bases and J shed 5 bases, with 8 bases lying between them. This CDR3 has 12 residues. CDR3 protein: CASSPSGYGYTF. The CDR3 coding sequence is TGTGCCAGCAGCCCCTCAGGGTATGGCTACACCTTC.

This sequence joins TRBV19 and TRBJ1-1, with D possibly TRBD1 on 6 matching bases. The CDR3 contains 15 residues. CDR1 is LNHDA and CDR2 is SQIVND in the germline V gene (reference sequence). V was trimmed by 7 bases and J by 1 base, leaving 16 bases between them. Written as DNA, the CDR3 is TGTGCCAGTACCGACACGGGGGGCGCGAACACTGAAGCTTTCTTT. Its protein product is CASTDTGGANTEAFF.

This clone was observed a few times. The rearrangement uses TRBV7-8 and TRBJ1-5; 9 bases agree with TRBD1. The CDR3 is made up of 18 amino acids. The V gene's germline CDR1 is SGHVS and CDR2 FQNEAQ. V dropped 5 bases and J dropped 5; count of bases not matched to a gene: 16. The CDR3 coding sequence is TGTGCCAGCAGCCCGATTCGCCGTTGGGACAGGGAGTATCAGCCCCAGCATTTT. Translation: CASSPIRRWDREYQPQHF.

In its sample, this clone was seen once. Other DNA sequences in the sample encode the same CDR3. The chain links TRBV19 to TRBJ1-1; no clear D gene. Trimming pared 3 bases from V and 1 base from J, leaving 6 bases between. The CDR3 extends over 13 amino acids. Germline V lookup: CDR1 LNHDA, CDR2 SQIVND (reference sequence). In DNA form, the CDR3 reads TGTGCCAGTAGTATCCGCGGGAACACTGAAGCTTTCTTT. It translates to CASSIRGNTEAFF.

This chain links TRBV5-1 with TRBJ1-2; D possibly corresponds to TRBD1 (5 bases). V was clipped by 5 bases and J by 7 bases, with 18 bases between them. The CDR3 is 14 amino acids. From germline, CDR1 is SGHRS and CDR2 YFSETQ. CDR3 region: CASREEGRSAGYTF. The CDR3 DNA sequence: TGCGCCAGCAGGGAAGAGGGGCGGTCGGCTGGCTACACCTTC.

The rearrangement links TRBV9 to TRBJ2-1; D unresolved. V lost 0 bases and J 5 bases, leaving 9 bases between the germline ends. Germline V gene data show CDR1 as SGDLS and CDR2 as YYNGEE. The CDR3 is made up of 14 amino acids. CDR3 sequence (DNA): TGTGCCAGCAGCGTAGGCCCGGAGAACAATGAGCAGTTCTTC. Its protein is CASSVGPENNEQFF.

This clone was observed once. J is TRBJ1-5 and V is TRBV14; D remains ambiguous. The CDR3 is made up of 13 amino acids. From germline, CDR1 is SGHDN and CDR2 FVKESK. Trimming removed 1 base at V and 5 bases at J, with 6 bases between. This CDR3 is CASSQGVDQPQHF. The DNA for the CDR3 is TGTGCCAGCAGCCAAGGAGTTGATCAGCCCCAGCATTTT.

In DNA, the CDR3 is TGTGCCAGCAGCTTGGCGGGGGAATCCTCCGGGGAGCTGTTTTTT. Its translation: CASSLAGESSGELFF. The V call is TRBV7-3, the J call TRBJ2-2; TRBD2 matches 7 bases. V trimming: 3 bases; J trimming: 6 bases; junction bases outside the gene matches: 7. The CDR3 is 15 amino acids. Germline CDR1 and CDR2: SGHTA and FQGTGA.

This clone occurred once. CDR3 loop: CAPTGPPQHF. The CDR3 DNA is TGTGCCCCCACCGGCCCGCCCCAGCATTTT. V usage is TRBV24-1 and J usage is TRBJ1-5; D unclear. The germline gives CDR1 KGHDR, CDR2 SFDVKD. V dropped 12 bases and J dropped 9 bases, with 11 bases sitting between them. The CDR3 is 10 residues long.

The rearrangement joins TRBV30 to TRBJ1-5; D is unclear. Trimming shortened V by 2 bases and J by 6 bases, and 14 bases separated the two germline ends. The germline V gene has CDR1 GTSNPN and CDR2 SVGIG (reference sequence). This CDR3 is 14 amino acids long. CDR3 loop: CAWSPGPAGQPQHF. The DNA of the CDR3 is TGTGCCTGGAGTCCGGGCCCAGCGGGTCAGCCCCAGCATTTT.

This chain joins TRBV9 and TRBJ1-6; D perhaps matches TRBD1 (6 bases). The CDR3 extends over 19 amino acids. Germline-derived CDR1 and CDR2 are SGDLS and YYNGEE. The V gene lost 5 bases and the J gene lost 0 bases, with 21 bases spanning the gap. The chain's CDR3 is CASRVTTGNSPSYNSPLHF. Written as DNA, the CDR3 is TGTGCCAGCAGAGTGACGACAGGAAATAGTCCCTCCTATAATTCACCCCTCCACTTT. The variable domain in full, with the rest retrieved from reference TRBV9 and TRBJ1-6, is DSGVTQTPKHLITATGQRVTLRCSPRSGDLSVYWYQQSLDQGLQFLIQYYNGEERAKGNILERFSAQQFPDLHSELNLSSLELGDSALYFCASRVTTGNSPSYNSPLHFGNGTRLTVT.

This chain joins TRBV12-3 or TRBV12-4 and TRBJ2-7; D not certain. The V end lost 3 bases, the J end lost 4 bases, and 10 bases lay between the germline ends. There are 13 residues in the CDR3. The CDR3 sequence: CASSLSLGYEQYF. CDR3 sequence (DNA): TGTGCCAGCAGTTTGTCGCTAGGTTACGAGCAGTACTTC.

J is TRBJ1-1 and V is TRBV29-1; D is uncertain. Per the germline V gene, CDR1 is SQVTM and CDR2 is ANQGSEA. V was clipped by 4 bases and J by 0 bases, with 12 bases between them. This CDR3 is 14 amino acids long. CDR3 residues: CSVAGRFMNTEAFF. CDR3 DNA: TGCAGCGTTGCTGGGAGATTTATGAACACTGAAGCTTTCTTT.

This chain joins TRBV7-9 and TRBJ1-4; D might be TRBD1 (5 bases). CDR3 length: 15 amino acids. In germline, CDR1 is SEHNR, CDR2 FQNEAQ (reference sequence). Trimming stripped 7 bases from V and 2 bases from J, with 14 bases between. CDR3 sequence reads: CASTPLGDTNEKLFF. CDR3 DNA: TGTGCCAGCACCCCGTTGGGGGATACTAATGAAAAACTGTTTTTT.

The V and J genes are TRBV7-9 and TRBJ1-3; D gene uncertain. CDR1 SEHNR and CDR2 FQNEAQ come from the germline V gene (reference sequence). The CDR3 is 12 amino acids. Trimming removed 5 bases from V and 1 base from J, with 3 bases in between. CDR3 in amino acids: CASSVSGNTIYF. Written as DNA, the CDR3 is TGTGCCAGCAGCGTATCTGGAAACACCATATATTTT.

The V gene is TRBV5-6, the J gene TRBJ2-1, with unresolved D. The ends were cut back, 3 bases at V and 5 bases at J, with 6 bases in the middle. The CDR3 runs 12 residues. The germline V gene encodes CDR1 SGHDT and CDR2 YYEEEE. CDR3 residues: CASSWVNNEQFF. The CDR3 nucleotides read TGTGCCAGCAGCTGGGTGAACAATGAGCAGTTCTTC.